This entry lists 14 T cell receptor beta chains sequenced from one sample in a study of T cells after yellow fever vaccination. TCRdb independently ran MiXCR on the 5' RACE reads; one entry per CDR3 protein. Among a few hundred thousand distinct CDR3 sequences, around 5.2% were seen once, and the ten largest hold around 3.3%. The sequencing here drew on CD4+ T cells sorted from PBMCs, taken on the day of the yellow fever booster vaccination. The source of these receptors is a man between 18 and 35 years old who received the YFV17D yellow fever vaccine.

The V call is TRBV14, the J call TRBJ1-3; D is uncertain. The CDR3 length is 14 residues. V gave up 1 base and J gave up 4 bases, with 8 bases separating them. Per germline, CDR1 SGHDN and CDR2 FVKESK. CDR3 coding DNA: TGTGCCAGCAGCCAAGTGTGGTCCGGAAACACCATATATTTT. This translates into CASSQVWSGNTIYF. Full variable domain (rest looked up from reference TRBV14 and TRBJ1-3): EAGVTQFPSHSVIEKGQTVTLRCDPISGHDNLYWYRRVMGKEIKFLLHFVKESKQDESGMPNNRFLAERTGGTYSTLKVQPAELEDSGVYFCASSQVWSGNTIYFGEGSWLTVV.

This clonotype was counted between two and nine times. The chain couples TRBV12-3 or TRBV12-4 to TRBJ1-2; no definite D call. This CDR3 contains 14 residues. V was trimmed by 1 base and J by 4 bases, leaving 10 bases between them. Written as DNA, the CDR3 is TGTGCCAGCAGTTTAGTCCTACAAGGCTATGGCTACACCTTC. It encodes CASSLVLQGYGYTF.

V and J are TRBV6-2 or TRBV6-3 and TRBJ2-7; D gene ambiguous. With 2 bases removed from V and 0 bases from J, the gap between germline ends came to 11 bases. This CDR3 has 15 residues. Germline CDR1 is MNHEY and CDR2 is SVGEGT. The CDR3 nucleotides read TGTGCCAGCAGTTACGGGCTCCGGAGCTCCTACGAGCAGTACGTC. Its translation is CASSYGLRSSYEQYV.

This clonotype occurred once. A read error may be the cause here, since a much bigger clone is one base away. The chain employs TRBV7-3 and TRBJ2-2; TRBD2 matches 14 bases. Germline-derived CDR1 and CDR2 are SGHTA and FQGTGA. The CDR3 loop spans 14 amino acids. V shed 5 bases, J shed 8 bases, and the junction held 1 base outside the gene matches. The chain's CDR3 is CASSGLAGGGELFF. The CDR3 DNA reads as TGTGCCAGCAGCGGACTAGCGGGGGGAGGGGAGCTGTTTTTT.

This clonotype was seen repeatedly, ten times or more. The rearrangement links TRBV4-1 to TRBJ2-3; possible D gene TRBD2, 6 bases. Germline V lookup: CDR1 MGHRA, CDR2 YSYEKL. The length of the CDR3 is 16 residues. Trimming pared 4 bases from V and 0 bases from J, leaving 14 bases between. The CDR3 sequence is CASSPTGGGSTDTQYF. Here the CDR3 DNA reads TGCGCCAGCAGCCCCACCGGTGGGGGGAGCACAGATACGCAGTATTTT.

In its sample, this clonotype was seen a few times. The V and J genes are TRBV5-6 and TRBJ2-7, with TRBD1 identical over 8 bases. The V gene's germline CDR1 is SGHDT and CDR2 YYEEEE. This CDR3 comprises 15 residues. V shed 4 bases, J shed 5 bases, and the junction held 11 bases outside the gene matches. The CDR3, as DNA: TGTGCCAGCAGCCCCACAGGGGGAACGTATGACGAGCAGTACGTC. Encoded protein: CASSPTGGTYDEQYV.

The V gene is TRBV5-1, the J gene TRBJ2-3; tentative D call: TRBD1 (5 bases). CDR1 is SGHRS and CDR2 is YFSETQ in the germline V gene. Trimming removed 4 bases from V and 3 bases from J, with 6 bases in between. The length of the CDR3 is 12 residues. CDR3 in DNA: TGCGCCAGCAGCCGGACAACAGATACGCAGTATTTT. Its translation: CASSRTTDTQYF. Full variable domain (remainder filled in from reference TRBV5-1 and TRBJ2-3): KAGVTQTPRYLIKTRGQQVTLSCSPISGHRSVSWYQQTPGQGLQFLFEYFSETQRNKGNFPGRFSGRQFSNSRSEMNVSTLELGDSALYLCASSRTTDTQYFGPGTRLTVL.

Ten or more counts support this clonotype. The chain recombines TRBV20-1 with TRBJ1-3, with unresolved D. Germline CDR1 DFQATT, CDR2 SNEGSKA (reference sequence). Trimming left V 4 bases short and J 4 bases short, with 11 bases between. This CDR3 contains 13 residues. The chain's CDR3 is CSAKPSGGNTIYF. The CDR3 coding sequence is TGCAGTGCTAAACCTTCTGGGGGAAACACCATATATTTT.

This clonotype was detected only a few times. The rearrangement joins TRBV29-1 to TRBJ2-3; maybe TRBD1 (5 bases). Trimming cost V 6 bases and J 4 bases, with 11 bases left between them. Germline CDR1 is SQVTM and CDR2 is ANQGSEA. CDR3 length: 12 residues. CDR3 nucleotides: TGCAGCGTGACAGTAGTTGCAGATACGCAGTATTTT. Translating gives CSVTVVADTQYF.

This clonotype was observed many times. The chain joins TRBV7-6 to TRBJ1-1; D ambiguous. V was shortened by 4 bases and J by 2 bases, with 17 bases between the two germline ends. Per germline, CDR1 SGHVS and CDR2 FNYEAQ. The CDR3 runs 16 residues. CDR3 DNA: TGTGCCAGCAGCTCCCAGGTTGGGGTCAAAAACACTGAAGCTTTCTTT. The encoded protein is CASSSQVGVKNTEAFF.

At least ten counts were recorded for this clonotype. The chain couples TRBV7-3 to TRBJ2-5; D remains ambiguous. Trimming took off 1 base at V and 3 bases at J, with 6 bases between the two ends. This CDR3 is 13 amino acids long. Germline CDR1 reads SGHTA; CDR2 reads FQGTGA. The CDR3 coding sequence is TGTGCCAGCAGCTTAAATACCGAAGAGACCCAGTACTTC. Translating gives CASSLNTEETQYF.

The chain carries TRBV4-3 and TRBJ2-1; D is uncertain. V dropped 1 base and J dropped 4 bases, with 8 bases sitting between them. The CDR3 has 14 residues. Looked up from germline, CDR1 is LGHNA and CDR2 is YSLEER. CDR3 sequence: CASSQGSEYNEQFF. CDR3 coding DNA: TGCGCCAGCAGCCAAGGCTCAGAATACAATGAGCAGTTCTTC.

This clonotype was observed a handful of times. The rearrangement joins TRBV3-1 to TRBJ2-1, with 7 bases lining up with TRBD2. CDR1 and CDR2 from the germline V gene are LGHDT and YNNKEL (reference sequence). This CDR3 has 14 amino acids. J was trimmed by 6 bases and V by 4 bases; bases with no gene match: 6. The CDR3 here is CASSPRGGGNEQFF. The CDR3 nucleotides read TGTGCCAGCAGCCCGCGAGGCGGGGGCAATGAGCAGTTCTTC.

This clonotype was detected many times. The chain links TRBV5-1 to TRBJ2-3; D gene unclear. This CDR3 comprises 14 residues. Germline V gives CDR1 SGHRS, CDR2 YFSETQ. Deletions cut 0 bases from V and 4 bases from J, with 9 bases between. The CDR3 here is CASSLEGRSDTQYF. Here the CDR3 DNA reads TGCGCCAGCAGCTTGGAAGGCAGGTCAGATACGCAGTATTTT.